This T cell receptor beta chain emerged from a study of blood T cell repertoires in COVID-19. As for the study in general: Sites across the United States, Italy and Spain contributed samples from acute and convalescent COVID-19. Sample material is recorded as cDNA or gDNA derived from T cells, B-cell-depleted T cells, or PBMCs.

This table comes from immunoSEQ multiplex PCR, and its TCRdb copy is limited to in-frame clones, with some not included. The sample carries about 57,000 clones, about 90% recorded once. The TCR sequence derives from a woman aged 80 or over with COVID-19, enrolled during active disease. The sequenced sample was peripheral blood.

The CDR3 coding sequence is TGTGCCAGCAGCCCAGGTCTCGCGAGCCTCTATGGCTACACCTTC. Residues: CASSPGLASLYGYTF. The chain uses TRBV7-6 and TRBJ1-2; D is unresolved. CDR3 length: 15 amino acids. V was clipped by 5 bases and J by 4 bases, with 17 bases between them. Germline lookup yields CDR1 SGHVS and CDR2 FNYEAQ.